A selection of T cell receptor beta chains follows, all from one sample in a study of cytomegalovirus exposure and HLA in healthy donors. The repertoire was sequenced with immunoSEQ multiplex PCR; TCRdb's copy has only in-frame clones and lacks some. The sample consists of about 160,000 clones, roughly 80% of them appearing once. The sample comprised PBMCs. The receptors derive from a man younger than 35 in good health and CMV-seronegative. CDR3s include the opening cysteine and the closing phenylalanine or tryptophan. The D gene is left open where the match is weak. The size of a clone is reported for some rows only, either as once, few or many, or as a class for expanded clones.

d_gene	v_gene	j_gene	abundance	CDR3aa	CDR3nt
TRBD1	TRBV28	TRBJ2-1	.	CASSSRDRNYNEQFF	TGTGCCAGCAGTTCCCGGGACAGGAACTACAATGAGCAGTTCTTC
TRBD1	TRBV2	TRBJ1-3	.	CASSRQGSDTIYF	TGTGCCAGCAGTAGACAGGGATCGGACACCATATATTTT
TRBD1	TRBV2	TRBJ1-2	.	CASSEATGNGSF	TGTGCCAGCAGTGAAGCGACAGGGAATGGGTCCTTC
TRBD1	TRBV10-3	TRBJ2-3	.	CAISPGQTTDTQYF	TGTGCCATCAGTCCGGGACAGACCACAGATACGCAGTATTTT
TRBD1	TRBV28	TRBJ2-3	.	CASRNTGADTQYF	TGTGCCAGCAGAAATACAGGGGCAGATACGCAGTATTTT
.	TRBV19	TRBJ2-7	.	CASSSGYSYEQYF	TGTGCCAGTAGTAGCGGATACTCCTACGAGCAGTACTTC
TRBD1	TRBV4-3	TRBJ2-3	.	CASSQFSPGQGFTDTQYF	TGCGCCAGCAGCCAATTCAGCCCGGGACAGGGGTTCACAGATACGCAGTATTTT
TRBD1	TRBV25-1	TRBJ1-1	.	CASSGITGGTLPEAFF	TGTGCCAGCAGTGGGATTACAGGGGGGACCCTGCCTGAAGCTTTCTTT
.	TRBV19	TRBJ2-3	.	CASSQQGHTDTQYF	TGTGCCAGTAGTCAACAGGGACACACAGATACGCAGTATTTT
.	TRBV7-2	TRBJ2-7	once	CASRGYRDSTYEQYF	TGTGCCAGCAGGGGCTACCGGGACTCGACCTACGAGCAGTACTTC